The 8 T cell receptor beta chains listed next were all sequenced from one sample in a study of control samples from healthy donors and cancer patients. Clones were sequenced by immunoSEQ multiplex PCR, and TCRdb holds only the in-frame ones, with some missing. The repertoire holds roughly 74,000 clones, with 94% as singletons. Sequencing input: blood. These receptors originate from a woman aged 18-29 years in good health.

The V call is TRBV2, the J call TRBJ1-4; weak D call: TRBD1 (5 bases). V was shortened by 6 bases and J by 8 bases, with 13 bases between the two germline ends. Germline V gene sequence: CDR1 SNHLY, CDR2 FYNNEI. CDR3 length: 13 residues. CDR3 in amino acids: CASSQGAYEKLFF. The CDR3 DNA sequence: TGTGCCAGCAGCCAGGGTGCCTACGAAAAACTGTTTTTT. Filled out from reference TRBV2 and TRBJ1-4, the complete variable domain reads EPEVTQTPSHQVTQMGQEVILRCVPISNHLYFYWYRQILGQKVEFLVSFYNNEISEKSEIFDDQFSVERPDGSNFTLKIRSTKLEDSAMYFCASSQGAYEKLFFGSGTQLSVL.

This rearrangement joins TRBV19 to TRBJ2-7, with TRBD1 as a possible D gene (5 bases). CDR1 and CDR2 from the germline V gene are LNHDA and SQIVND (reference sequence). The CDR3 is 15 residues long. Between the trimmed V and J ends, which lost 4 bases and 0 bases, there was a span of 13 bases. CDR3 sequence reads: CASSTEDTFSYEQYF. In DNA form, the CDR3 reads TGTGCCAGTAGTACCGAGGACACCTTCTCCTACGAGCAGTACTTC. The full variable domain, completed using reference TRBV19 and TRBJ2-7, is DGGITQSPKYLFRKEGQNVTLSCEQNLNHDAMYWYRQDPGQGLRLIYYSQIVNDFQKGDIAEGYSVSREKKESFPLTVTSAQKNPTAFYLCASSTEDTFSYEQYFGPGTRLTVT.

The V gene is TRBV18, the J gene TRBJ1-2, with D maybe TRBD1 (5 bases). Between the trimmed V and J ends, which lost 2 bases and 2 bases, there was a span of 18 bases. CDR1 KGHSH and CDR2 LQKENI come from the germline V gene. The CDR3 has 17 amino acids. CDR3 region: CASSPISGGKLNYGYTF. The CDR3 DNA sequence: TGTGCCAGCTCACCAATTAGCGGGGGGAAACTAAACTATGGCTACACCTTC.

This chain connects TRBV5-1 to TRBJ2-2, with D perhaps matching TRBD2 (8 bases). Germline V gene data show CDR1 as SGHRS and CDR2 as YFSETQ. V was pared by 1 base and J by 3 bases, with 13 bases between. This CDR3 spans 16 amino acids. In DNA, the CDR3 is TGCGCCAGCAGCTTGTCGGGAGGGGGCTACACCGGGGAGCTGTTTTTT. This encodes CASSLSGGGYTGELFF.

This chain uses TRBV27 with TRBJ1-2; D is perhaps TRBD1 (5 bases). Germline-derived CDR1 and CDR2 are MNHEY and SMNVEV (reference sequence). The CDR3 sequence is 15 residues long. Trimming left V 2 bases short and J 2 bases short, with 12 bases between. CDR3 sequence reads: CASSLLAGLNYGYTF. The CDR3 nucleotides are TGTGCCAGCAGTTTACTAGCAGGGTTAAACTATGGCTACACCTTC.

The rearrangement uses TRBV28 and TRBJ1-1, with TRBD1 as a possible D gene (5 bases). Germline CDR1 and CDR2: MDHEN and SYDVKM. CDR3 size: 16 residues. Trimming stripped 8 bases from V and 4 bases from J, with 23 bases between. The CDR3 spells CASGFTGPSRSTEAFF. The DNA for the CDR3 is TGTGCCAGCGGATTCACAGGACCGTCGAGGAGCACTGAAGCTTTCTTT.

V usage is TRBV5-1 and J usage is TRBJ1-4; D unclear. The germline V gene encodes CDR1 SGHRS and CDR2 YFSETQ. V dropped 3 bases and J dropped 4 bases, with 19 bases sitting between them. The CDR3 contains 17 residues. The CDR3 here is CASSSDWGLPLNEKLFF. CDR3 DNA sequence: TGCGCCAGCAGCTCGGATTGGGGTCTTCCCCTTAATGAAAAACTGTTTTTT.

V usage is TRBV19 and J usage is TRBJ1-1, with 7 bases that match TRBD1. This CDR3 comprises 15 residues. Germline CDR1 LNHDA, CDR2 SQIVND (reference sequence). After removal of 1 base from V and 4 bases from J, the junction contained 6 bases not matched to a gene. The CDR3 region is CASSIALRGPTEAFF. The CDR3 nucleotides read TGTGCCAGTAGTATAGCCTTAAGGGGGCCCACTGAAGCTTTCTTT.